A selection of T cell receptor beta chains follows, all from one sample in a study of T cells expressing NK-cell markers. After re-calling the 5' RACE reads, TCRdb lists one entry per CDR3 protein, DNA absent. The listing records about 160,000 distinct CDR3 sequences. Sequenced material: blood T cells: a sorted CD56 or NKG2C T cell subset, CD4+ or CD8+ T cells, or bulk PBMC T cells (not recorded which). The receptors shown here come from a man aged 18 to 69 in good health. CDR3s include the opening cysteine and the closing phenylalanine or tryptophan.

j_call v_call cdr3_aa
TRBJ1-5 TRBV20-1 CSARQPDSFNQPQHF
TRBJ2-1 TRBV11-2 CASSLNQGYNEQFF
TRBJ2-7 TRBV20-1 CSASGTSGDSYEQYF
TRBJ1-6 TRBV11-2 CASSWGALGSSPLHF
TRBJ1-3 TRBV5-1 CASAIPLGSGNTIYF
TRBJ2-3 TRBV20-1 CSARVYMTSGGITDTQYF
TRBJ1-2 TRBV7-9 CASSGRDSILSVYGYTF
TRBJ1-5 TRBV27 CASSPRTGNQPQHF
TRBJ1-1 TRBV6-1 CASSPTAFTEAFF
TRBJ2-6 TRBV11-2 CASSREVAGANVLTF
TRBJ2-5 TRBV5-6 CASSLTKETQYF
TRBJ1-2 TRBV29-1 CSVEVRGRSYTF
TRBJ2-4 TRBV28 CASSFDLAGGSNLSAKNIQYF
TRBJ2-7 TRBV5-1 CASSFGTGDYEQYF
TRBJ1-1 TRBV12-3/TRBV12-4 CASSLGQNYEAFF
TRBJ1-1 TRBV6-1 CASTLRLPSNTEAFF
TRBJ1-2 TRBV11-2 CASSPTVVPGGANYGYTF
TRBJ2-7 TRBV2 CASLQENSYEQYF
TRBJ1-3 TRBV6-1 CASRWDDSSGNTIYF
TRBJ2-2 TRBV5-1 CASSPRPQASTANTGELFF
TRBJ2-2 TRBV19 CASSVFGTDNTGELFF
TRBJ1-1 TRBV23-1 CASTTGTGGKSEAFF
TRBJ1-2 TRBV27 CASSLSPQSYGYTF
TRBJ2-3 TRBV28 CASSFGGGTTDTQYF
TRBJ2-5 TRBV20-1 CSAGRGGSSQETQYF
TRBJ2-1 TRBV27 CASSPTAPPSGGAIFNEQFF
TRBJ1-2 TRBV2 CASWTLSVYGYTF
TRBJ1-4 TRBV27 CASRGGGNNEKLFF
TRBJ2-3 TRBV6-5 CASSYGATDTQYF
TRBJ2-5 TRBV3-1 CASSQDFLRAATGWKTQYF
TRBJ2-2 TRBV6-1 CASTGSGGPGELFF
TRBJ1-1 TRBV6-1 CASSEVEVMNTEAFF
TRBJ1-5 TRBV29-1 CSVGAYSNQPQHF
TRBJ2-5 TRBV23-1 CASSLRTGSLTQYF
TRBJ1-1 TRBV13 CASSLKGTVNTEAFF
TRBJ2-3 TRBV7-9 CASSPGQGATDTQYF
TRBJ2-2 TRBV7-2 CASSLVGGKNTGELFF
TRBJ1-1 TRBV28 CASTTAGTLEAFF
TRBJ2-3 TRBV9 CASSGGTGADTQYF
TRBJ2-3 TRBV7-9 CASSPPGVSADTQYF
TRBJ2-7 TRBV6-2/TRBV6-3 CASRIWTDSYEQYF
TRBJ1-2 TRBV10-2 CASSEDRKHYGYTF
TRBJ2-3 TRBV6-1 CASGLQSTQYF
TRBJ2-2 TRBV9 CASSPRLTGNTGELFF
TRBJ2-3 TRBV11-2 CASSYGLAGVVSDTQYF
TRBJ2-4 TRBV3-1 CASSQSGGHPKNIQYF
TRBJ2-3 TRBV28 CASTDGRFSTDTQYF
TRBJ2-3 TRBV3-1 CASSQDTTGPDTQYF
TRBJ2-2 TRBV5-1 CASSRANRGGTGELFF
TRBJ2-1 TRBV27 CASRAGGIYNEQFF
TRBJ2-7 TRBV27 CASARRTSAYEQYF
TRBJ2-7 TRBV5-1 CASSPRTGRLAEQYF
TRBJ1-1 TRBV7-9 CASRPPRDTEAFF
TRBJ2-1 TRBV12-3/TRBV12-4 CASSPRTSGDLNEQFF